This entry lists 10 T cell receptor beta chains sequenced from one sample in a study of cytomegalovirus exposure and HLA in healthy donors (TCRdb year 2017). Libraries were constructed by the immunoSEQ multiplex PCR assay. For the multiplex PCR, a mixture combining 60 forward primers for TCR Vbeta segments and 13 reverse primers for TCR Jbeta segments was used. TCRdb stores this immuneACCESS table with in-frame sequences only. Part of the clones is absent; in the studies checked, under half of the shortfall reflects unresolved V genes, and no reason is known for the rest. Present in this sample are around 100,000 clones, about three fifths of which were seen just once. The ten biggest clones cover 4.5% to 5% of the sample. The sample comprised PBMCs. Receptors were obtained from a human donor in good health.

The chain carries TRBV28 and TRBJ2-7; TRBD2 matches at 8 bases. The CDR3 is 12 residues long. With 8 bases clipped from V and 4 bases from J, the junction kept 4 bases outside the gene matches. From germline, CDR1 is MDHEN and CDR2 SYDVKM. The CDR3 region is CASGSGNYEQYF. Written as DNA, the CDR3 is TGTGCCAGCGGTAGCGGGAATTACGAGCAGTACTTC.

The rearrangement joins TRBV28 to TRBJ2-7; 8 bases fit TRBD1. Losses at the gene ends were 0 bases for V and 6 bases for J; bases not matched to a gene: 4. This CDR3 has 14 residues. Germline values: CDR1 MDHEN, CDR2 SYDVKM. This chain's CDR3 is CASSLWQGAGEQYF. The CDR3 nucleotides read TGTGCCAGCAGTTTATGGCAGGGGGCTGGCGAGCAGTACTTC.

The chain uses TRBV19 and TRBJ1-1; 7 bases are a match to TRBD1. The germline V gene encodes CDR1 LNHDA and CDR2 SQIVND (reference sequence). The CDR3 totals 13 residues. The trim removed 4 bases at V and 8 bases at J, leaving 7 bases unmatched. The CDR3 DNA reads TGTGCCAGTAGTAGCGGACAGGTATACGAAGCTTTCTTT. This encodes CASSSGQVYEAFF.

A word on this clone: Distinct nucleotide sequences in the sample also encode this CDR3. The CDR3 is CASSPLSYNEQFF. CDR3 DNA sequence: TGTGCCAGCAGCCCCCTAAGTTACAATGAGCAGTTCTTC. The chain recombines TRBV5-6 with TRBJ2-1; D ambiguous. V was clipped by 4 bases and J by 4 bases, with 9 bases between them. The CDR3 is made up of 13 amino acids. Per the germline V gene, CDR1 is SGHDT and CDR2 is YYEEEE.

This CDR3 reads CASSISGTGGWAFF. CDR3 nucleotide sequence: TGTGCCAGCAGCATATCCGGGACAGGGGGTTGGGCTTTCTTT. The chain employs TRBV28 and TRBJ1-1; 11 nucleotides agree with TRBD1. Germline V gene lookup returns CDR1 MDHEN and CDR2 SYDVKM. The CDR3 runs to 14 residues. After removal of 6 bases from V and 11 bases from J, the junction contained 11 bases not matched to a gene.

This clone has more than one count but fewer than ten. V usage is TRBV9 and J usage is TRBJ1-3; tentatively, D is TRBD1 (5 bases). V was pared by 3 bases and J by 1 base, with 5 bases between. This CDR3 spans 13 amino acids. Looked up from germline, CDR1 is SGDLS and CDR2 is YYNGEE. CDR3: CASSAGSGNTIYF. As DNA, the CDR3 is TGTGCCAGCAGCGCAGGGTCTGGAAACACCATATATTTT. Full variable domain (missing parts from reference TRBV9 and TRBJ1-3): DSGVTQTPKHLITATGQRVTLRCSPRSGDLSVYWYQQSLDQGLQFLIQYYNGEERAKGNILERFSAQQFPDLHSELNLSSLELGDSALYFCASSAGSGNTIYFGEGSWLTVV.

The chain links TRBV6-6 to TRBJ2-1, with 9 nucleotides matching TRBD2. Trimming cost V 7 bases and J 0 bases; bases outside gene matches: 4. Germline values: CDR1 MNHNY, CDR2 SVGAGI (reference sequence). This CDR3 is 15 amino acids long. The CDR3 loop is CASNPSGTSYNEQFF. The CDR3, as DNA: TGTGCCAGCAATCCTAGCGGGACCTCCTACAATGAGCAGTTCTTC.

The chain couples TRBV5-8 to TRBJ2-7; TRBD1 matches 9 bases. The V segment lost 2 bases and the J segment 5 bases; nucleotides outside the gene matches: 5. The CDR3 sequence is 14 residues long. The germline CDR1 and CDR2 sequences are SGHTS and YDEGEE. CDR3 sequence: CASSFGGQGDEQYF. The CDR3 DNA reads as TGTGCCAGCAGCTTTGGGGGACAGGGAGACGAGCAGTACTTC. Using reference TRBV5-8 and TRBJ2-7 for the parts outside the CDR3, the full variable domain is EAGVTQSPTHLIKTRGQQATLRCSPISGHTSVYWYQQALGLGLQFLLWYDEGEERNRGNFPPRFSGRQFPNYSSELNVNALELEDSALYLCASSFGGQGDEQYFGPGTRLTVT.

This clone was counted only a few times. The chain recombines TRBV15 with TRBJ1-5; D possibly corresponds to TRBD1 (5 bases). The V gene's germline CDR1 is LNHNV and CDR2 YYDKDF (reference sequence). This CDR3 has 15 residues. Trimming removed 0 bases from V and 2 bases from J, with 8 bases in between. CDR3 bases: TGTGCCACCAGCAGAGATAGGGGTCGCAATCAGCCCCAGCATTTT. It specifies CATSRDRGRNQPQHF.

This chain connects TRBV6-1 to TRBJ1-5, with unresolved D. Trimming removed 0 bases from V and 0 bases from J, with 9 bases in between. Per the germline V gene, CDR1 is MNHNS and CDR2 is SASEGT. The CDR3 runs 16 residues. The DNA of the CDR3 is TGTGCCAGCAGTGAAGCTAGAGGTTATAGCAATCAGCCCCAGCATTTT. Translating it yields CASSEARGYSNQPQHF.